This TCR beta chain came from a study of blood T cell repertoires in COVID-19. About the study: Sites in the United States, Italy and Spain provided acute and convalescent COVID-19 samples. From T cells, B-cell-depleted T cells, or PBMCs came the material, which was cDNA or gDNA.

This CDR3 comprises 16 residues. In germline, CDR1 is ENHRY, CDR2 SYGVKD. V lost 2 bases to trimming and J lost 8 bases; unmatched junction nucleotides: 14. As originally analysed: Estimation of nucleated cell counts relied on the amplification of reference gene primers. Generated by immunoSEQ multiplex PCR, the TCRdb table keeps only in-frame clones and is missing some. The DNA was the basis for D and trimming; V, J and clone size are from that table. The sample holds about 83,000 clones, about 92% seen once. Material: peripheral blood. The gene calls are TRBV10-3 and TRBJ1-2, with 7 bases lining up with TRBD1. The sequence was obtained from a woman of 80 years or more with active or convalescent COVID-19. CDR3 nucleotides: TGTGCCATCAGTGAGGGAGTGGGGACAGAACCCTCGGGCTACACCTTC. This sequence encodes CAISEGVGTEPSGYTF.